These 13 T cell receptor beta chains share one sample of origin, sequenced in a study of siplizumab effects on memory and regulatory T cells. The assay was immunoSEQ multiplex PCR, and TCRdb's table has in-frame clones only and misses some. The table records about 100,000 clones, around 92% of them present only once. Sequencing was done on a sample of Tregs sorted from blood. The source of these receptors is a human donor in good health.

The chain recombines TRBV9 with TRBJ2-3, with D uncertain. V was trimmed by 0 bases and J by 6 bases, leaving 8 bases between them. From germline, CDR1 is SGDLS and CDR2 YYNGEE. The CDR3 contains 13 residues. CDR3 in amino acids: CASSVGRWDTQYF. The CDR3 nucleotides are TGTGCCAGCAGCGTAGGACGGTGGGATACGCAGTATTTT.

V and J are TRBV10-2 and TRBJ2-5; TRBD2 aligns across 7 bases. V trimming: 8 bases; J trimming: 0 bases; junction bases outside the gene matches: 9. The germline gives CDR1 WSHSY, CDR2 SAAADI. The CDR3 sequence is 15 residues long. The CDR3 bases are TGCGCCAGCGGATCTACTGCGGGAGACCAAGAGACCCAGTACTTC. It is translated as CASGSTAGDQETQYF.

This chain joins TRBV7-8 and TRBJ2-5; D unresolved. Germline V gene data show CDR1 as SGHVS and CDR2 as FQNEAQ. V was cut by 1 base and J by 2 bases, with 8 bases left in between. CDR3 length equals 14 residues. The CDR3 spells CASSLEPRQETQYF. CDR3 in DNA: TGTGCCAGCAGCTTAGAGCCAAGACAAGAGACCCAGTACTTC.

The chain uses TRBV5-1 and TRBJ1-2; 9 bases map to TRBD1. Germline lookup yields CDR1 SGHRS and CDR2 YFSETQ. CDR3 length equals 14 residues. Trimming cost V 4 bases and J 7 bases; bases outside gene matches: 8. CDR3 nucleotides: TGCGCCAGCAGCCCACGGACAGGGGACGGTGGCTACACCTTC. This sequence encodes CASSPRTGDGGYTF.

V and J are TRBV19 and TRBJ2-2; TRBD2 matches at 9 bases. The CDR3 contains 17 residues. CDR1 and CDR2 from the germline V gene are LNHDA and SQIVND (reference sequence). With V trimmed by 6 bases and J by 0 bases, 8 bases remained unmatched. DNA of the CDR3: TGTGCCAGTAGCCAAGCGGGAGGTTGGCCGAACACCGGGGAGCTGTTTTTT. As protein: CASSQAGGWPNTGELFF.

The chain recombines TRBV6-1 with TRBJ1-2; 7 positions match TRBD1. Per the germline V gene, CDR1 is MNHNS and CDR2 is SASEGT. Losses at the gene ends were 4 bases for V and 8 bases for J; bases not matched to a gene: 13. The CDR3 extends over 15 amino acids. Here the CDR3 DNA reads TGTGCCAGCAGTGTGGTGAGGACAGGATCTGGAGGCTACACCTTC. Encoded protein: CASSVVRTGSGGYTF.

The J gene is TRBJ2-7, the V gene TRBV21-1; TRBD1 reflects the table's D call only, with no check against the DNA. TRBV21-1 corresponds to a pseudogene. This CDR3 has 18 residues. CDR3 loop: CASSKLGGPGGPSYEQYF. CDR3 coding DNA: TGTGCCAGCAGCAAATTGGGGGGACCAGGGGGACCATCCTACGAGCAGTACTTC.

The chain joins TRBV5-6 to TRBJ2-7, with 11 bases aligning to TRBD2. CDR3 length: 15 residues. The junction had 7 bases not matched to a gene; V was cut back by 4 bases and J by 4 bases. Looked up from germline, CDR1 is SGHDT and CDR2 is YYEEEE. CDR3 sequence (DNA): TGTGCCAGCAGCGAGGGACTAGCGGCAGCTTACGAGCAGTACTTC. Amino acids: CASSEGLAAAYEQYF.

V and J are TRBV5-1 and TRBJ2-1, with 15 bases that match TRBD2. The CDR3 sequence is 15 residues long. Germline assignment: CDR1 SGHRS and CDR2 YFSETQ. The ends lost 4 bases at V and 12 bases at J; junction bases unmatched: 8. The CDR3 here is CASSTGTSGGMGQFF. In DNA, the CDR3 is TGCGCCAGCAGCACCGGGACTAGCGGGGGGATGGGGCAGTTCTTC.

A remark on this clone: An end of the junction differs from the germline gene, which may be a read error. The chain is built from TRBV7-2 and TRBJ2-1; 11 positions agree with TRBD2. The CDR3 is made up of 15 amino acids. CDR1 SGHTA and CDR2 FQGNSA come from the germline V gene. CDR3 loop: CASSIAGGTYNEQFF. For the CDR3, the DNA is TGTGCCAGCAGCATAGCGGGAGGGACCTACAATGAGCAGTTCTTC.

Remarks on this clone: The junction shows a germline mismatch at one end, possibly a read error. This chain uses TRBV7-7 with TRBJ1-4; 8 positions agree with TRBD1. Germline lookup yields CDR1 SSHAT and CDR2 FNYEAQ (reference sequence). The CDR3 loop spans 13 amino acids. DNA for the CDR3: TGTGCTAGCAGCCGGACAGGGTCTGAAAAACTGTTTTTT. The encoded protein is CASSRTGSEKLFF. The variable domain in full, with the rest retrieved from reference TRBV7-7 and TRBJ1-4, is GAGVSQSPRYKVTKRGQDVTLRCDPISSHATLYWYQQALGQGPEFLTYFNYEAQPDKSGLPSDRFSAERPEGSISTLTIQRTEQRDSAMYRCASSRTGSEKLFFGSGTQLSVL.

This chain uses TRBV28 with TRBJ1-4, with TRBD1 as a possible D gene (5 bases). From germline, CDR1 is MDHEN and CDR2 SYDVKM. V was trimmed by 1 base and J by 4 bases, leaving 10 bases between them. The CDR3 contains 15 residues. CDR3 coding DNA: TGTGCCAGCAGTTTATCGGGACGGCTTAATGAAAAACTGTTTTTT. Amino acids: CASSLSGRLNEKLFF.

The chain couples TRBV7-6 to TRBJ2-5, with no clear D. V was pared by 5 bases and J by 4 bases, with 14 bases between. CDR1 and CDR2 from the germline V gene are SGHVS and FNYEAQ. The CDR3 is made up of 14 amino acids. CDR3 region: CASSQMNRAETQYF. CDR3 DNA sequence: TGTGCCAGCAGCCAAATGAATAGGGCAGAGACCCAGTACTTC.